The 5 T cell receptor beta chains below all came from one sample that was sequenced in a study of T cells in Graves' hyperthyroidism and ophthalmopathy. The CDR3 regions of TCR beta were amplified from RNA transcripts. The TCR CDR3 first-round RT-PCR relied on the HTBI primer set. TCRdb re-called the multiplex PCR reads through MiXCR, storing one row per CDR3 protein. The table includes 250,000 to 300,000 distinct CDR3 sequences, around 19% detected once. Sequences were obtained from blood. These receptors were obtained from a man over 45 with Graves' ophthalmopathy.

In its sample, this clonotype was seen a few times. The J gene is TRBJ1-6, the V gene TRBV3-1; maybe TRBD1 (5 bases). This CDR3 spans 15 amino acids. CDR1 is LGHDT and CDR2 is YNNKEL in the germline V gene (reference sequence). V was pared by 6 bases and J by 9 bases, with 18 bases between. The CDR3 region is CASRATGRSPSPLHF. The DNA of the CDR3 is TGTGCCAGCAGGGCCACGGGACGATCACCTTCACCCCTCCACTTT.

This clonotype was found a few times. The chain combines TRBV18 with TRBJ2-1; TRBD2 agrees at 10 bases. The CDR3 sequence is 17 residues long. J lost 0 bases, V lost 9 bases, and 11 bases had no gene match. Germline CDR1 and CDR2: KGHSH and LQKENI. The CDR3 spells CASFTSKREGSYNEQFF. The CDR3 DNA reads TGTGCCAGTTTCACCAGTAAGCGGGAGGGCTCCTACAATGAGCAGTTCTTC. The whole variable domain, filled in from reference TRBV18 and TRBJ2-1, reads NAGVMQNPRHLVRRRGQEARLRCSPMKGHSHVYWYRQLPEEGLKFMVYLQKENIIDESGMPKERFSAEFPKEGPSILRIQQVVRGDSAAYFCASFTSKREGSYNEQFFGPGTRLTVL.

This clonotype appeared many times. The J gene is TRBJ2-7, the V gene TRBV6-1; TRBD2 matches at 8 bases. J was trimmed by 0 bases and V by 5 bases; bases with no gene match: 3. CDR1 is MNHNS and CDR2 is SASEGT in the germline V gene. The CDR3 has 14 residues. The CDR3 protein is CASSSGLASYEQYF. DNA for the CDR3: TGTGCCAGCAGTTCCGGACTAGCCTCCTACGAGCAGTACTTC.

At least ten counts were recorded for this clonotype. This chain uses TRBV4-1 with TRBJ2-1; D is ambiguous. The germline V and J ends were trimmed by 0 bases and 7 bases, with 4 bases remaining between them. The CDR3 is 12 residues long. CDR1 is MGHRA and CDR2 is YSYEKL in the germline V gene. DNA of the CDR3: TGCGCCAGCAGCCAAGACTGGAATGAGCAGTTCTTC. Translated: CASSQDWNEQFF.

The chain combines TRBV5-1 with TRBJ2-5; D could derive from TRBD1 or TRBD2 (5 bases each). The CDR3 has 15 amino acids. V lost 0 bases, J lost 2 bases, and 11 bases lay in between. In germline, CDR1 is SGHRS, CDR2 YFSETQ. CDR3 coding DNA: TGCGCCAGCAGCTTGGACGGGGCGGATCAAGAGACCCAGTACTTC. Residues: CASSLDGADQETQYF.